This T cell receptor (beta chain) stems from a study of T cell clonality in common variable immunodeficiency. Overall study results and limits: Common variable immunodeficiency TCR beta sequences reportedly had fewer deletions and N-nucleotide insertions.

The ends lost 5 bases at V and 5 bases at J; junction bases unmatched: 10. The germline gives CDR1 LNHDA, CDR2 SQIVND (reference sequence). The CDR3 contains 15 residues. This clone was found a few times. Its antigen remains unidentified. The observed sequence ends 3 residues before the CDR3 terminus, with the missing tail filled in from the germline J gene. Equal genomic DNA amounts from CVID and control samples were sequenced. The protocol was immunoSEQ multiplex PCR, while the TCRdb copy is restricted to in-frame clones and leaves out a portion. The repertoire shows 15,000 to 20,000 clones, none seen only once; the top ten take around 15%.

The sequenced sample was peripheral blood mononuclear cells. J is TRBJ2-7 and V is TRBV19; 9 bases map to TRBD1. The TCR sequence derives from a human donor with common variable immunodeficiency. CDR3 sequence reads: CASSRRTGVSHEQYF. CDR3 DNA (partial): TGTGCCAGTAGTCGCAGGACAGGGGTGTCCCACGAG.